The T cell receptor (beta chain) under discussion was sequenced for a study of blood T cell repertoires in COVID-19. Using immunoSEQ multiplex PCR, the repertoire was profiled, and TCRdb retains in-frame clones only, with some absent. The table lists about 190,000 clones, roughly 85% of them singletons. Only one count was recorded for this clone. Looked up from germline, CDR1 is SQVTM and CDR2 is ANQGSEA. The V segment lost 3 bases and the J segment 10 bases; nucleotides outside the gene matches: 16. The CDR3 covers 16 residues. V is TRBV29-1 and J is TRBJ1-4, with 8 bases that match TRBD1. The sequence was collected from a woman at least 80 years old with acute or convalescent COVID-19. The sequenced material came from peripheral blood. The CDR3 loop is CSVERRTGQGAGKLFF. CDR3 bases: TGCAGCGTTGAGCGCCGAACGGGCCAGGGGGCAGGAAAACTGTTTTTT.